This record concerns one T cell receptor (beta chain) sequence. V gave up 8 bases and J gave up 7 bases, with 14 bases separating them. Germline V gene lookup returns CDR1 LNHDA and CDR2 SQIVND (reference sequence). There are 12 residues in the CDR3. The record originates from a study of blood T cell repertoires in COVID-19. As for the study in general: Acute-phase and convalescent COVID-19 samples originated in the United States, Italy and Spain. PBMCs, B-cell-depleted T cells, or T cells provided the cDNA or gDNA that made up the material.

Original processing notes: Amplification of reference gene primers provided the estimated nucleated cell counts. Profiling relied on immunoSEQ multiplex PCR, and the TCRdb table lists in-frame clones only, not all of them. V and J calls plus clone size are reproduced from that table; the DNA served to infer D and trimming. The sample has fewer than 200,000 clones, about 84% seen once. The rearrangement links TRBV19 to TRBJ1-2; tentatively, D is TRBD1 (5 bases). Source material: peripheral blood. This clonotype originated in a human donor in a cohort sampled during active COVID-19. The DNA for the CDR3 is TGTGCCAGTCGGGGGGGAGTGCGTGGCTACACCTTC. This sequence encodes CASRGGVRGYTF.